This TCR beta chain originates from a study of brain T cells in children with intractable seizures. Study findings and constraints: Patients' HCMV serostatus was unknown; virus specificity rests on CDR3 similarity alone. Pre-surgery blood may have been undersampled, hiding some clones.

The assay was immunoSEQ multiplex PCR, and TCRdb's table has in-frame clones only and misses some. The repertoire holds around 41,000 clones, roughly 90% seen once, with roughly 6.3% in the top ten. Comment on this clone: The antigen is not known.

The germline V and J ends were trimmed by 0 bases and 4 bases, with 7 bases remaining between them. The length of the CDR3 is 14 residues. Germline V CDR1 and CDR2: SGHVS, FQNEAQ. Only cases whose brain tissue showed the highest T cell transcript signatures were sequenced. Pre-surgery treatment included at least one anti-epileptic drug. This clonotype was obtained from a girl aged 2 to 10 with tuberous sclerosis and intractable seizures. Sample: peripheral blood, taken at surgery. The V gene is TRBV7-8, the J gene TRBJ2-1; possibly TRBD2 for D (6 bases). CDR3 residues: CASSLARGYNEQFF. The CDR3 DNA sequence: TGTGCCAGCAGCTTAGCCCGGGGGTACAATGAGCAGTTCTTC.